This T cell receptor beta chain emerged from a study of blood T cell repertoires in COVID-19. Overall study: Specimens from acute and convalescent COVID-19 originated in the United States, Italy and Spain.

As originally analysed: Estimates of nucleated cell counts were drawn from the amplification of reference gene primers. TCRdb keeps only in-frame clones here, not all; method: immunoSEQ multiplex PCR. V, J and clone size are those of that table, while D and trimming were read from the DNA. The repertoire holds some 250,000 clones, with around four fifths as singletons. Participants were aged about 18 to 89 years from roughly 26 US areas. Membership in each cohort depended on participant-reported clinical history. The CDR3 contains 16 residues. Trimming at V came to 5 bases and at J to 3 bases, leaving 12 bases not matched to a gene. Looked up from germline, CDR1 is PRHDT and CDR2 is FYEKMQ (reference sequence).

The receptor comes from a man in his forties who had recovered from COVID-19. Material for sequencing was PBMCs or T cells enriched from blood (not recorded which). This chain joins TRBV13 and TRBJ2-7, with 8 bases fitting TRBD1. The CDR3 DNA sequence: TGTGCCAGCAGCCGCGCTCCAGGGGGCAAAAGCTACGAGCAGTACTTC. Its translation is CASSRAPGGKSYEQYF.